The 10 T cell receptor beta chains below all came from one sample that was sequenced in a study of blood T cell repertoires in COVID-19. The table came from immunoSEQ multiplex PCR; TCRdb's copy has only in-frame clones and leaves some out. The sample carries some 97,000 clones, 90% recorded once. Sequenced sample: peripheral blood. The receptors were sampled from a man in his 60s with acute or convalescent COVID-19.

The chain recombines TRBV7-9 with TRBJ1-1; D ambiguous. Deletions cut 1 base from V and 3 bases from J, with 12 bases between. Germline CDR1 and CDR2: SEHNR and FQNEAQ (reference sequence). The CDR3 is 15 residues long. The DNA for the CDR3 is TGTGCCAGCAGCTTAGTGTGGAGCTACGACACTGAAGCTTTCTTT. It is translated as CASSLVWSYDTEAFF.

V usage is TRBV27 and J usage is TRBJ1-4; 8 nucleotides line up with TRBD1. The CDR3 spans 14 residues. CDR1 and CDR2 from the germline V gene are MNHEY and SMNVEV (reference sequence). The ends lost 5 bases at V and 7 bases at J; junction bases unmatched: 6. CDR3 sequence reads: CASSPTGVGEKLFF. CDR3 coding DNA: TGTGCCAGCAGTCCGACAGGGGTGGGTGAAAAACTGTTTTTT. The variable domain in full, completed from reference TRBV27 and TRBJ1-4, reads EAQVTQNPRYLITVTGKKLTVTCSQNMNHEYMSWYRQDPGLGLRQIYYSMNVEVTDKGDVPEGYKVSRKEKRNFPLILESPSPNQTSLYFCASSPTGVGEKLFFGSGTQLSVL.

J is TRBJ1-1 and V is TRBV24-1, with a possible D match to TRBD1 (5 bases). This CDR3 has 13 residues. Germline loops: CDR1 KGHDR, CDR2 SFDVKD. The V end was cut by 3 bases, the J end by 7 bases, with 11 bases between. The CDR3: CATSDPSGGEAFF. The CDR3 DNA sequence: TGTGCCACCAGTGATCCCTCGGGGGGTGAAGCTTTCTTT.

This chain joins TRBV7-9 and TRBJ2-5; 9 bases are shared with TRBD2. The V gene end was trimmed by 2 bases and the J gene end by 3 bases; junction bases not matched to a gene: 1. The CDR3 covers 14 residues. Looked up from germline, CDR1 is SEHNR and CDR2 is FQNEAQ (reference sequence). CDR3: CASSLSGGKETQYF. CDR3 in DNA: TGTGCCAGCAGCTTAAGCGGGGGGAAAGAGACCCAGTACTTC.

The chain is built from TRBV3-1 (or the pseudogene TRBV3-2) and TRBJ1-4; D unclear. This CDR3 has 14 residues. The V end lost 1 base, the J end lost 2 bases, and 5 bases lay between the germline ends. CDR1 and CDR2 from the germline V gene are LGHDT and YNNKEL (reference sequence). CDR3 DNA sequence: TGTGCCAGCAGCCAAGCGGGGACTAATGAAAAACTGTTTTTT. This encodes CASSQAGTNEKLFF.

The V call is TRBV21-1, the J call TRBJ1-6. TRBV21-1 is flagged as a pseudogene. CDR3 size: 14 residues. For the CDR3, the DNA is TGTGCCAGCAGCAAAGCGTTTCGTCGAGGACCCCTCCACTTT. Residues: CASSKAFRRGPLHF.

The J gene is TRBJ1-2, the V gene TRBV7-8; D gene unclear. The CDR3 length is 15 residues. Germline CDR1 SGHVS, CDR2 FQNEAQ. Trimming removed 5 bases from V and 4 bases from J, with 17 bases in between. The CDR3 DNA reads TGTGCCAGCAGCCCCGCGGGGTCTTCGGGCTATGGCTACACCTTC. It yields the protein CASSPAGSSGYGYTF.

The rearrangement joins TRBV30 to TRBJ1-2; TRBD1 matches 9 bases. Trimming removed 4 bases from V and 6 bases from J; junction bases left unmatched: 15. The CDR3 runs 16 residues. Germline V lookup: CDR1 GTSNPN, CDR2 SVGIG (reference sequence). The CDR3 loop is CAWNFYPGQGNNGYTF. The CDR3 nucleotides read TGTGCCTGGAACTTCTATCCGGGACAGGGTAATAATGGCTACACCTTC.

V and J are TRBV5-4 and TRBJ2-6; D is perhaps TRBD1 (5 bases). V gave up 4 bases and J gave up 0 bases, with 11 bases separating them. Germline V gene sequence: CDR1 SGHNT, CDR2 YYREEE (reference sequence). CDR3 size: 16 residues. The CDR3 sequence: CASSPTGSSGANVLTF. CDR3 bases: TGTGCCAGCAGCCCTACAGGATCCTCTGGGGCCAACGTCCTGACTTTC.

The chain uses TRBV19 and TRBJ1-2; TRBD1 might be the D (5 bases). The CDR3 totals 14 residues. V was clipped by 0 bases and J by 6 bases, with 11 bases between them. Germline V gene sequence: CDR1 LNHDA, CDR2 SQIVND (reference sequence). The chain's CDR3 is CASSIEIMGHGYTF. The CDR3 nucleotides read TGTGCCAGTAGTATAGAAATAATGGGGCATGGCTACACCTTC.